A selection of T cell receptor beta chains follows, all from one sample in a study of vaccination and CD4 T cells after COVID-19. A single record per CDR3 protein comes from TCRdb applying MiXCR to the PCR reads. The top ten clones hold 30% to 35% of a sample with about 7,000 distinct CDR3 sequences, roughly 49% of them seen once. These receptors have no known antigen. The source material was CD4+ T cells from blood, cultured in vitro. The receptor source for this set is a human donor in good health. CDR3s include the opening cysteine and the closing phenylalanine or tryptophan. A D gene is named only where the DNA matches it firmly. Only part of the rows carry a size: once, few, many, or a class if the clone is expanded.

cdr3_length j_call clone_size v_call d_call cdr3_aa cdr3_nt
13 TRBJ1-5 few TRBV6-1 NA CASRAGVDQPQHF TGTGCCAGCAGAGCAGGGGTAGACCAGCCCCAGCATTTT
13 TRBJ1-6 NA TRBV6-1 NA CASMGAQGSPLHF TGTGCCAGCATGGGGGCACAAGGCTCACCCCTCCACTTT
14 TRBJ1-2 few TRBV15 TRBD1 CATSRAISGQGYTF TGTGCCACCAGCAGAGCTATTTCGGGACAGGGCTACACCTTC
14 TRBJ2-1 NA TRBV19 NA CASSMGSSYNEQFF TGTGCCAGTAGTATGGGAAGTTCCTACAATGAGCAGTTCTTC
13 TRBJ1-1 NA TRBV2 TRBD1 CASREQGGTEAFF TGTGCCAGCAGGGAACAGGGGGGCACTGAAGCTTTCTTT
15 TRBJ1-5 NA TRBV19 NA CASSTRQSGNQPQHF TGTGCCAGTAGTACCAGACAGTCTGGCAATCAGCCCCAGCATTTT
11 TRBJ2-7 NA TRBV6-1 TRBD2 CASSEGLAEYF TGTGCCAGCAGTGAAGGACTAGCGGAGTACTTC
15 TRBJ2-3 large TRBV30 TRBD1 CAWSSTGGRRDTQYF TGTGCCTGGAGTTCCACAGGGGGCCGGAGAGATACGCAGTATTTT
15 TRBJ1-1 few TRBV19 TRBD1 CASRSRGQMNTEAFF TGTGCCAGTAGGAGCCGGGGACAGATGAACACTGAAGCTTTCTTT
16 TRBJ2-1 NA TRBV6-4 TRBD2 CASSEELAGGLYEQFF TGTGCCAGCAGTGAAGAACTAGCGGGGGGGCTCTATGAGCAGTTCTTC
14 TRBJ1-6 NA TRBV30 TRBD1 CAWSVTGAYSPLHF TGTGCCTGGAGCGTCACAGGGGCATATTCACCCCTCCACTTT
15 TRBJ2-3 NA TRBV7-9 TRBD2 CASSLGGLASDTQYF TGTGCCAGCAGCTTAGGAGGACTAGCGTCAGATACGCAGTATTTT
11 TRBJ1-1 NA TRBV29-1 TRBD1 CSVYTGGKAFF TGCAGCGTATATACAGGGGGCAAAGCTTTCTTT
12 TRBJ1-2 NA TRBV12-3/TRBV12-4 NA CASSSGDYGYTF TGTGCCAGCAGTTCAGGGGATTATGGCTACACCTTC
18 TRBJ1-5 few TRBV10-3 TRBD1 CAISESTMGQGWDQPQHF TGTGCCATCAGTGAGTCCACTATGGGACAGGGGTGGGATCAGCCCCAGCATTTT
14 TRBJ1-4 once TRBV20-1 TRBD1 CSASRGATNEKLFF TGCAGTGCTAGCAGGGGGGCAACTAATGAAAAACTGTTTTTT
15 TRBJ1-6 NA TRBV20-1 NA CSAGGEGLQNSPLHF TGCAGTGCCGGGGGGGAGGGCTTGCAGAATTCACCCCTCCACTTT
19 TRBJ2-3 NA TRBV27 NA CASSLSTGPFNTSTDTQYF TGTGCCAGCAGTTTATCCACAGGGCCCTTCAACACTAGCACAGATACGCAGTATTTT
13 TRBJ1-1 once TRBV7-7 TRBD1 CASSPGGVTEAFF TGTGCCAGCAGCCCAGGGGGTGTCACTGAAGCTTTCTTT
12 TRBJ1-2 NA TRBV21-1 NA CASSKAIYGYTF TGTGCCAGCAGCAAAGCCATATATGGCTACACCTTC
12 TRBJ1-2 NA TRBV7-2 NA CASSLAYGGYTF TGTGCCAGCAGCTTAGCGTATGGTGGCTACACCTTC
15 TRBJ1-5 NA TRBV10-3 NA CAISDQAGGNQPQHF TGTGCCATCAGTGACCAGGCGGGGGGCAATCAGCCCCAGCATTTT
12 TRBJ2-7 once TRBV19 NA CASARDRYEQYF TGTGCCAGTGCACGGGATCGCTACGAGCAGTACTTC
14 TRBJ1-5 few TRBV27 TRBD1 CASSRSGGTKPQHF TGTGCCAGCAGCCGTTCAGGGGGCACGAAGCCCCAGCATTTT
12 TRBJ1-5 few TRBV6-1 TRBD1 CASRQGYQPQHF TGTGCCAGTAGACAGGGATATCAGCCCCAGCATTTT
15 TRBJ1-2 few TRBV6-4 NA CASSPFTPLGYGYTF TGTGCCAGCAGCCCATTTACACCCCTAGGCTATGGCTACACCTTC
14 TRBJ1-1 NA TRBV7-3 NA CASSLTALGSEAFF TGTGCCAGCAGCTTAACAGCATTAGGGAGTGAAGCTTTCTTT
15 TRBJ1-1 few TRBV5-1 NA CASSPGPLEVTEAFF TGCGCCAGCAGCCCCGGACCCTTGGAGGTCACTGAAGCTTTCTTT
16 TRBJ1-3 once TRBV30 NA CAWSVQRVSYGNTIYF TGTGCCTGGAGTGTACAGCGGGTATCGTATGGAAACACCATATATTTT
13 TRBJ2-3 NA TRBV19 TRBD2 CASETSGGDTQYF TGTGCCAGTGAAACTAGCGGGGGAGATACGCAGTATTTT
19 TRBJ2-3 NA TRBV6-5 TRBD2 CASSYGPVVAGGPWDTQYF TGTGCCAGCAGTTACGGGCCCGTGGTAGCGGGGGGGCCATGGGATACGCAGTATTTT
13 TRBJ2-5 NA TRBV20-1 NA CSAQRRPEETQYF TGCAGTGCCCAACGTCGACCGGAGGAGACCCAGTACTTC
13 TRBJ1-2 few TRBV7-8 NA CASSLARDYGYTF TGTGCCAGCAGCTTAGCCAGGGACTATGGCTACACCTTC
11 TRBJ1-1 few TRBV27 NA CASRLGTEAFF TGTGCCAGCAGATTAGGCACTGAAGCTTTCTTT
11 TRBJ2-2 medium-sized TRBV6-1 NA CASCHTGELFF TGTGCCAGCTGCCACACCGGGGAGCTGTTTTTT
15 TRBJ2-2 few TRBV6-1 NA CASSEYGGSAGELFF TGTGCCAGCAGTGAATATGGGGGCTCGGCCGGGGAGCTGTTTTTT
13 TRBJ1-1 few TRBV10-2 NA CASSESGITEAFF TGCGCCAGCAGTGAATCCGGGATCACTGAAGCTTTCTTT
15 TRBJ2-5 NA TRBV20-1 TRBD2 CSASQGLTVQETQYF TGCAGTGCTAGCCAGGGACTAACGGTACAAGAGACCCAGTACTTC
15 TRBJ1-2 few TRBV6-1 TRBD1 CATFAGQGDPYGYTF TGTGCCACCTTTGCGGGACAGGGGGACCCGTATGGCTACACCTTC
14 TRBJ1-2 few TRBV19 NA CASSIDSGAVGYTF TGTGCCAGTAGTATAGATTCAGGGGCCGTTGGCTACACCTTC
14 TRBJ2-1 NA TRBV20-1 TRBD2 CSADGGALFNEQFF TGCAGTGCTGACGGGGGGGCTCTCTTCAATGAGCAGTTCTTC
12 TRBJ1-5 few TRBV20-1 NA CSASERGQPQHF TGCAGTGCTAGTGAGCGAGGTCAGCCCCAGCATTTT
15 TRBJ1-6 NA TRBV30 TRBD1 CASSQEGQRNSPLHF TGTGCCAGCAGCCAAGAGGGACAGAGAAATTCACCCCTCCACTTT
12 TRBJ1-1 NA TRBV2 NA CAAGEQNTEAFF TGTGCCGCTGGGGAACAGAACACTGAAGCTTTCTTT
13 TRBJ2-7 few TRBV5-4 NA CASSRDPAYEQYF TGTGCCAGCAGCCGGGACCCAGCCTACGAGCAGTACTTC
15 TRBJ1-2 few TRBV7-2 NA CASSITGTNFYGYTF TGTGCCAGCAGCATAACAGGGACAAACTTTTATGGCTACACCTTC
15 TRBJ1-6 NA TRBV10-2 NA CASSDPRGNNSPLHF TGCGCCAGCAGTGACCCCAGGGGCAATAATTCACCCCTCCACTTT
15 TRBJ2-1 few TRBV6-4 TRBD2 CASSDSSGGANEQFF TGTGCCAGCAGTGACTCTAGCGGGGGGGCCAATGAGCAGTTCTTC
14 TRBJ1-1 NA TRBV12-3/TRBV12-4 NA CASSSTPSETEAFF TGTGCCAGCAGTTCGACACCTTCGGAGACTGAAGCTTTCTTT
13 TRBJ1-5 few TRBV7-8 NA CASSLEQPQPQHF TGTGCCAGCAGCTTAGAACAACCACAGCCCCAGCATTTT
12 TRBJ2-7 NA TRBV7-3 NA CASSPAISEQYF TGTGCCAGCAGCCCGGCCATATCCGAGCAGTACTTC
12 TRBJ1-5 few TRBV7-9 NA CASSLSRQPQHF TGTGCCAGCAGCTTAAGCCGTCAGCCCCAGCATTTT